Listed here are 7 T cell receptor beta chains from one sample, sequenced in a study of blood T cells in healthy people across ages. For the second PCR, which ran for roughly 6 to 11 cycles, a sample-barcoded 5' primer and a J-beta primer mix were used. TCRdb fed the 5' RACE reads into MiXCR, producing one record per CDR3 protein. There are 780,000 or so distinct CDR3 sequences in the sample; roughly 25% occur only once, and roughly 3.5% lies in the top ten. Separately, the same data were catalogued under a study of T cells of mothers and their children.

The specimen sequenced was blood. All receptors derive from a boy aged 5-17 years in good health.

V usage is TRBV18 and J usage is TRBJ2-1, with 13 bases that match TRBD2. CDR1 is KGHSH and CDR2 is LQKENI in the germline V gene. The CDR3 is 15 residues long. The trim removed 6 bases at V and 5 bases at J, leaving 4 bases unmatched. CDR3 protein: CASSWGLAGNNEQFF. CDR3 bases: TGTGCCAGCTCGTGGGGACTAGCGGGGAACAATGAGCAGTTCTTC.

CDR3 DNA: TGTGCCACCAGTGCCCCCCTCCCGGAGACCCAGTACTTC. Its translation: CATSAPLPETQYF. J is TRBJ2-5 and V is TRBV24-1; no definite D call. CDR3 size: 13 residues. The germline CDR1 and CDR2 sequences are KGHDR and SFDVKD. V lost 5 bases to trimming and J lost 5 bases, with 11 bases between them.

The rearrangement uses TRBV7-2 and TRBJ1-1; a weak D match, TRBD1 (6 bases). The germline V gene has CDR1 SGHTA and CDR2 FQGNSA. The CDR3 sequence is 17 residues long. The ends were cut back, 7 bases at V and 0 bases at J, with 21 bases in the middle. CDR3 loop: CASIRTAGDILNTEAFF. The CDR3 coding sequence is TGTGCCAGCATTAGAACTGCCGGGGACATCTTGAACACTGAAGCTTTCTTT.

The chain is built from TRBV7-9 and TRBJ2-7; D is possibly TRBD1 (5 bases). Germline V lookup: CDR1 SEHNR, CDR2 FQNEAQ (reference sequence). The length of the CDR3 is 16 residues. Trimming cost V 1 base and J 6 bases, with 19 bases left between them. The CDR3 bases are TGTGCCAGCAGCTTAGATAGTCAGGGCTCATCTTCCGAGCAGTACTTC. This encodes CASSLDSQGSSSEQYF.

This clonotype was seen at least ten times. The chain combines TRBV19 with TRBJ2-1; D is possibly TRBD2 (6 bases). V lost 6 bases to trimming and J lost 8 bases, with 20 bases between them. CDR3 length: 15 amino acids. The germline V gene has CDR1 LNHDA and CDR2 SQIVND (reference sequence). The CDR3 is CASSGEVAELDEQFF. The CDR3 coding sequence is TGTGCCAGTAGCGGCGAGGTAGCGGAATTGGATGAGCAGTTCTTC.

Points on this clonotype: Given a much more abundant clone one base away, this may be a read error. The chain joins TRBV29-1 to TRBJ2-5; TRBD2 matches 8 bases. The J call may be wrong; the DNA end is better matched by TRBJ2-1. This CDR3 region has 16 residues. Looked up from germline, CDR1 is SQVTM and CDR2 is ANQGSEA. The CDR3 loop is CNVVLDLLAGSGEQFF. CDR3 bases: TGCAACGTTGTCCTCGATTTGTTAGCGGGATCGGGTGAGCAGTTCTTC.

The gene calls are TRBV18 and TRBJ2-2; D is undetermined. The CDR3 runs 16 residues. V lost 4 bases and J lost 0, with 12 bases in between. In germline, CDR1 is KGHSH, CDR2 LQKENI. CDR3 residues: CASSRRSTTNTGELFF. CDR3 DNA sequence: TGTGCCAGCTCACGGCGCAGCACTACGAACACCGGGGAGCTGTTTTTT.